Below, 24 T cell receptor beta chains from the same sample are listed, as sequenced in a study of control samples from healthy donors and cancer patients. Some clones are missing from TCRdb's copy, which holds only in-frame ones; the method was immunoSEQ multiplex PCR. The sample consists of some 30,000 clones, nearly 90% of them appearing once. Sequencing was carried out using formalin-fixed, paraffin-embedded tissue. The source of these receptors is a female donor with melanoma.

This chain connects TRBV2 to TRBJ1-5; D is ambiguous. The CDR3 length is 13 residues. The germline gives CDR1 SNHLY, CDR2 FYNNEI. Deletions cut 4 bases from V and 6 bases from J, with 10 bases between. The CDR3 reads CASSGASGQPQHF. For the CDR3, the DNA is TGTGCCAGCAGTGGGGCTTCAGGTCAGCCCCAGCATTTT.

The V and J genes are TRBV11-1 and TRBJ2-7; D gene ambiguous. Germline CDR1 is SGHAT and CDR2 is FQDESV (reference sequence). This CDR3 spans 16 amino acids. The V gene lost 1 base and the J gene lost 6 bases, with 19 bases spanning the gap. The CDR3 coding sequence is TGTGCCAGCAGCTTAGAAGGAAATCCCCTTCCCCTCGAGCAGTACTTC. Translating it yields CASSLEGNPLPLEQYF.

The chain joins TRBV5-1 to TRBJ2-3; 8 nucleotides line up with TRBD2. The V segment lost 5 bases and the J segment 1 base; nucleotides outside the gene matches: 6. CDR1 and CDR2 (germline): SGHRS, YFSETQ. The CDR3 is made up of 15 amino acids. The CDR3 DNA reads as TGCGCCAGCAGGGGCGCGGGAGGCGGCACAGATACGCAGTATTTT. It translates to CASRGAGGGTDTQYF. Together with reference TRBV5-1 and TRBJ2-3, the CDR3 gives the full variable domain: KAGVTQTPRYLIKTRGQQVTLSCSPISGHRSVSWYQQTPGQGLQFLFEYFSETQRNKGNFPGRFSGRQFSNSRSEMNVSTLELGDSALYLCASRGAGGGTDTQYFGPGTRLTVL.

By sample share, this clone is large. This chain links TRBV5-1 with TRBJ1-2; a possible D gene is TRBD1 (6 bases). The V gene lost 7 bases and the J gene lost 2 bases, with 18 bases spanning the gap. This CDR3 comprises 15 residues. Germline lookup yields CDR1 SGHRS and CDR2 YFSETQ. In DNA, the CDR3 is TGCGCCAGCGGAATGGGGGGACAAGGGAACTATGGCTACACCTTC. As protein: CASGMGGQGNYGYTF.

V and J are TRBV6-5 and TRBJ2-5, with D perhaps TRBD1 or TRBD2 (5 bases each). Germline V gene sequence: CDR1 MNHEY, CDR2 SVGAGI. Trimming removed 5 bases from V and 4 bases from J, with 14 bases in between. This CDR3 contains 14 residues. The CDR3 sequence is CASSNTGTSETQYF. DNA for the CDR3: TGTGCCAGCAGTAATACCGGGACCTCAGAGACCCAGTACTTC.

The chain joins TRBV5-4 to TRBJ2-5, with 9 bases fitting TRBD2. This CDR3 is 15 amino acids long. V shed 4 bases and J 8 bases; nucleotides not matched to a gene: 12. Germline-derived CDR1 and CDR2 are SGHNT and YYREEE (reference sequence). The CDR3 nucleotides read TGTGCCAGCAGCGGAACAGCTAGCGGGATTATCACCCAGTACTTC. Amino acid sequence: CASSGTASGIITQYF.

This sequence joins TRBV23-1 and TRBJ1-5; a weak D match, TRBD1 (6 bases). Being an ORF, TRBV23-1 has a function that is uncertain. The V gene lost 6 bases and the J gene lost 9 bases, with 15 bases spanning the gap. The CDR3 has 13 amino acids. The DNA for the CDR3 is TGCGCCAGCAGCACTGACAGGTCCCGGCCCCAGCATTTT. It yields the protein CASSTDRSRPQHF.

This chain joins TRBV25-1 and TRBJ2-7, with 9 positions matching TRBD2. The CDR3 covers 17 residues. J gave up 3 bases and V 1 base, and 10 bases lay outside the gene matches. The V gene's germline CDR1 is MGHDK and CDR2 SYGVNS. The CDR3 here is CASSELGVAGAFYEQYF. The CDR3 DNA reads TGTGCCAGCAGTGAATTGGGGGTAGCGGGGGCCTTCTACGAGCAGTACTTC.

The genes are TRBV7-6 and TRBJ2-2; D remains unclear. This CDR3 contains 13 residues. Germline V gene sequence: CDR1 SGHVS, CDR2 FNYEAQ. V was shortened by 1 base and J by 4 bases, with 4 bases between the two germline ends. CDR3: CASSLEATGELFF. CDR3 sequence (DNA): TGTGCCAGCAGCTTAGAAGCCACCGGGGAGCTGTTTTTT.

The rearrangement joins TRBV7-7 to TRBJ1-3; no firm D call. Looked up from germline, CDR1 is SSHAT and CDR2 is FNYEAQ (reference sequence). The CDR3 loop spans 14 amino acids. The V and J ends lost 5 bases and 2 bases respectively, with 10 bases between them. CDR3 protein: CASSPTIAGNTIYF. The DNA of the CDR3 is TGTGCCAGCAGCCCGACGATCGCTGGAAACACCATATATTTT.

The chain links TRBV6-5 to TRBJ2-7; D remains unclear. The CDR3 extends over 14 amino acids. Germline CDR1 and CDR2: MNHEY and SVGAGI. V was cut by 5 bases and J by 5 bases, with 16 bases left in between. The CDR3 DNA follows: TGTGCCAGCAGTAGACGGTCGGGCGAGGACGAGCAGTACTTC. As protein: CASSRRSGEDEQYF.

V usage is TRBV6-6 and J usage is TRBJ2-1; 9 nucleotides align to TRBD2. V shed 8 bases and J 6 bases; nucleotides not matched to a gene: 5. The germline V gene has CDR1 MNHNY and CDR2 SVGAGI (reference sequence). The CDR3 covers 13 residues. The CDR3 is CASSGGRANEQFF. The CDR3 DNA is TGTGCCAGCTCTGGCGGGAGGGCCAATGAGCAGTTCTTC.

A single count supports this clone. Other nucleotide sequences in the sample specify the same CDR3. The chain combines TRBV18 with TRBJ2-5; D is possibly TRBD2 (6 bases). Trimming took off 3 bases at V and 4 bases at J, with 12 bases between the two ends. The CDR3 is made up of 14 amino acids. Germline V CDR1 and CDR2: KGHSH, LQKENI. The CDR3 region has the DNA TGTGCCAGCTCACCGGGAGCGGGCGGAGAGACCCAGTACTTC. As protein: CASSPGAGGETQYF.

The rearrangement uses TRBV10-3 and TRBJ1-6; 7 bases are a match to TRBD1. V trimming: 4 bases; J trimming: 8 bases; junction bases outside the gene matches: 8. This CDR3 spans 15 amino acids. Germline lookup yields CDR1 ENHRY and CDR2 SYGVKD. This CDR3 is CAISVEGAGDSPLHF. The CDR3 coding sequence is TGTGCCATCAGTGTTGAGGGGGCTGGCGATTCACCCCTCCACTTT.

This CDR3 reads CASSMGRWEQFF. CDR3 coding DNA: TGTGCCAGTAGTATGGGACGGTGGGAGCAGTTCTTC. The chain is built from TRBV19 and TRBJ2-1; the D call may be TRBD1 or TRBD2 (5 bases each). V was cut by 3 bases and J by 10 bases, with 10 bases left in between. CDR1 and CDR2 (germline): LNHDA, SQIVND (reference sequence). The CDR3 totals 12 residues.

This chain links TRBV3-1 (or the pseudogene TRBV3-2) with TRBJ2-5; 8 nucleotides agree with TRBD2. V shed 4 bases, J shed 3 bases, and the junction held 4 bases outside the gene matches. Germline-derived CDR1 and CDR2 are LGHDT and YNNKEL (reference sequence). The CDR3 has 14 amino acids. CDR3 loop: CASSLIAGKETQYF. The CDR3, as DNA: TGTGCCAGCAGCCTAATAGCGGGAAAAGAGACCCAGTACTTC.

The chain combines TRBV19 with TRBJ2-2; D may correspond to TRBD1 or TRBD2 (6 bases each). The germline gives CDR1 LNHDA, CDR2 SQIVND (reference sequence). CDR3 size: 16 residues. V shed 0 bases and J shed 4 bases, with 12 bases lying between them. The CDR3 protein is CASSIDRGAPTGELFF. The CDR3 DNA follows: TGTGCCAGTAGTATAGATAGGGGGGCGCCCACCGGGGAGCTGTTTTTT.

The chain couples TRBV5-1 to TRBJ2-2; the match to TRBD1 covers 7 bases. This CDR3 comprises 14 residues. V lost 3 bases, J lost 6 bases, and 5 bases stayed unmatched. From germline, CDR1 is SGHRS and CDR2 YFSETQ. CDR3 region: CASSSFTGAGELFF. DNA for the CDR3: TGCGCCAGCAGCTCTTTTACAGGGGCCGGGGAGCTGTTTTTT.

This clone has more than one count but fewer than ten. The rearrangement joins TRBV5-4 to TRBJ1-1; 9 bases agree with TRBD1. The germline CDR1 and CDR2 sequences are SGHNT and YYREEE (reference sequence). V trimming: 7 bases; J trimming: 3 bases; junction bases outside the gene matches: 7. There are 14 residues in the CDR3. The CDR3 DNA reads TGTGCCAGCTGCCGGGACAGGGACCACACTGAAGCTTTCTTT. Translating gives CASCRDRDHTEAFF.

This clone has only one observation. The genes are TRBV5-1 and TRBJ2-7, with a tentative D call TRBD2 (6 bases). V was shortened by 3 bases and J by 4 bases, with 17 bases between the two germline ends. Per the germline V gene, CDR1 is SGHRS and CDR2 is YFSETQ. The CDR3 is made up of 15 amino acids. Here the CDR3 reads CASSSGLPAIYEQYF. CDR3 DNA: TGCGCCAGCAGCTCGGGACTCCCGGCGATATACGAGCAGTACTTC.

The chain has TRBV10-3 and TRBJ2-3, with unresolved D. The germline CDR1 and CDR2 sequences are ENHRY and SYGVKD. V was trimmed by 6 bases and J by 4 bases, leaving 5 bases between them. CDR3 length: 11 amino acids. As DNA, the CDR3 is TGTGCCATCAGGAAGGCAGATACGCAGTATTTT. Translation: CAIRKADTQYF.

The genes are TRBV25-1 and TRBJ1-5, with TRBD1 matching over 9 bases. The CDR3 extends over 15 amino acids. The V gene end was trimmed by 4 bases and the J gene end by 4 bases; junction bases not matched to a gene: 5. Looked up from germline, CDR1 is MGHDK and CDR2 is SYGVNS. The CDR3 loop reads CASSGGTGRNQPQHF. Written as DNA, the CDR3 is TGTGCCAGCAGTGGGGGGACAGGGCGGAATCAGCCCCAGCATTTT.

The rearrangement links TRBV7-2 to TRBJ1-2, with 10 bases aligning to TRBD1. J gave up 7 bases and V 1 base, and 6 bases lay outside the gene matches. The CDR3 has 15 residues. The germline CDR1 and CDR2 sequences are SGHTA and FQGNSA. CDR3 residues: CASSLGHRTGGGYTF. DNA of the CDR3: TGTGCCAGCAGCTTAGGTCATAGGACAGGGGGTGGCTACACCTTC.

The chain recombines TRBV7-2 with TRBJ1-5; tentatively, D is TRBD1 (6 bases). The CDR3 is 16 residues long. Trimming shortened V by 1 base and J by 7 bases, and 17 bases separated the two germline ends. Germline V gene data show CDR1 as SGHTA and CDR2 as FQGNSA. CDR3 region: CASSLGSGVSGQPQHF. The CDR3 DNA is TGTGCCAGCAGCTTAGGGTCAGGGGTGAGTGGCCAGCCCCAGCATTTT.